This T cell receptor beta chain originates from a study of T cell clonality in common variable immunodeficiency. General observations from the study: CVID subjects showed higher TCRbeta clonality than healthy controls.

After removal of 4 bases from V and 4 bases from J, the junction contained 9 bases not matched to a gene. CDR1 SGHNT and CDR2 YYREEE come from the germline V gene (reference sequence). The CDR3 contains 15 residues. Equal genomic DNA amounts from CVID and control samples were sequenced. Sequencing was performed with immunoSEQ multiplex PCR; in TCRdb, only in-frame clones are kept and a portion is missing. The record shows roughly 32,000 clones for this sample, with no singletons present. This clone was detected many times. Its target is not known. The DNA ends 3 residues before the CDR3 does, and the rest of the CDR3 is filled in from the germline J gene.

This TCR was sampled from a person between 18 and 75 years old in good health. Material: peripheral blood mononuclear cells. The chain is built from TRBV5-4 and TRBJ1-2; 8 nucleotides align to TRBD1. The DNA read from the CDR3 is TGTGCCAGCAGCGCCCGGGACAGGCAAAGCTATGGC. It is translated as CASSARDRQSYG. The CDR3 as a whole reads CASSARDRQSYGYTF.